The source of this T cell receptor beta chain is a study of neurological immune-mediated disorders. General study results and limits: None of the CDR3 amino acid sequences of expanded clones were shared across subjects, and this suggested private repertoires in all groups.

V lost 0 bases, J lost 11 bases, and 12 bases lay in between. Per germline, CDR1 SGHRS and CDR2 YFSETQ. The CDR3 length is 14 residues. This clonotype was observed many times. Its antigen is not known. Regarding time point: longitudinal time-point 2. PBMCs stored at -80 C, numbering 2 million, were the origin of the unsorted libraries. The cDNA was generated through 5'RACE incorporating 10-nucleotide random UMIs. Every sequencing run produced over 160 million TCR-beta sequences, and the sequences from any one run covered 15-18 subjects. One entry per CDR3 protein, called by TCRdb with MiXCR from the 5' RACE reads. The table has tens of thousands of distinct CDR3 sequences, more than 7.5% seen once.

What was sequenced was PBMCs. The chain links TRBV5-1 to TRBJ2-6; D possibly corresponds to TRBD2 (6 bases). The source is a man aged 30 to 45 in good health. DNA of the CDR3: TGCGCCAGCAGCTTGGGTCGAGGGACTGACGTCCTGACTTTC. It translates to CASSLGRGTDVLTF. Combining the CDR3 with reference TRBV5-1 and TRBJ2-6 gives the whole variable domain KAGVTQTPRYLIKTRGQQVTLSCSPISGHRSVSWYQQTPGQGLQFLFEYFSETQRNKGNFPGRFSGRQFSNSRSEMNVSTLELGDSALYLCASSLGRGTDVLTFGAGSRLTVL.